The 12 T cell receptor beta chains below all came from one sample that was sequenced in a study of blood T cell repertoires in COVID-19. Method: immunoSEQ multiplex PCR; TCRdb's copy keeps in-frame clones and lacks some. Of about 310,000 clones listed, roughly 84% are singletons. The sample taken for sequencing was peripheral blood. The receptors shown here come from a man in his fifties or sixties with active or convalescent COVID-19.

V usage is TRBV1 and J usage is TRBJ1-5; the table's D call TRBD1 went unverified against the DNA. TRBV1 is recorded as a pseudogene. CDR3 size: 15 residues. CDR3 sequence reads: CTSSQETESNQPQHF. CDR3 DNA sequence: TGCACCAGCAGCCAAGAGACAGAGAGCAATCAGCCCCAGCATTTT.

The genes are TRBV7-8 and TRBJ2-5, with a weak D call TRBD1 (6 bases). Trimming pared 5 bases from V and 1 base from J, leaving 11 bases between. Germline V gene sequence: CDR1 SGHVS, CDR2 FQNEAQ. The CDR3 is made up of 14 amino acids. CDR3 bases: TGTGCCAGCAGCACAACAGGGTTCCAAGAGACCCAGTACTTC. This sequence encodes CASSTTGFQETQYF.

This chain joins TRBV12-3 or TRBV12-4 and TRBJ2-5; 10 positions match TRBD1. The CDR3 has 13 amino acids. Unmatched junction bases numbered 6, after V lost 10 bases and J lost 4 bases. CDR3 DNA sequence: TGTGCCACCTCCCGGACAGGGGGAGAGACCCAGTACTTC. Translating gives CATSRTGGETQYF.

The chain employs TRBV5-1 and TRBJ2-5; TRBD1 matches at 7 bases. V was clipped by 4 bases and J by 6 bases; unmatched bases: 9. Germline loops: CDR1 SGHRS, CDR2 YFSETQ. The CDR3 has 14 residues. CDR3 residues: CASSPTDRRKTQYF. The CDR3 coding sequence is TGCGCCAGCAGCCCAACGGACAGGAGAAAGACCCAGTACTTC.

The chain has TRBV5-4 and TRBJ2-3; TRBD2 agrees at 8 bases. Per the germline V gene, CDR1 is SGHNT and CDR2 is YYREEE (reference sequence). Unmatched junction bases numbered 13, after V lost 4 bases and J lost 0 bases. The length of the CDR3 is 18 residues. The DNA for the CDR3 is TGTGCCAGCAGCCCCCGGGTAGCGGGACCCCCTAGCACAGATACGCAGTATTTT. Amino acids: CASSPRVAGPPSTDTQYF.

V gene TRBV2 combines with J gene TRBJ2-2, with D possibly being TRBD2 (6 bases). Germline CDR1 is SNHLY and CDR2 is FYNNEI. The CDR3 sequence is 16 residues long. Deletions cut 5 bases from V and 3 bases from J, with 16 bases between. For the CDR3, the DNA is TGTGCCAGCAGTTTGATCGGGGGAAGATACACCGGGGAGCTGTTTTTT. Its translation: CASSLIGGRYTGELFF.

The V and J genes are TRBV5-1 and TRBJ2-5, with 7 bases lining up with TRBD2. The ends lost 4 bases at V and 6 bases at J; junction bases unmatched: 15. Germline CDR1 and CDR2: SGHRS and YFSETQ. The CDR3 totals 16 residues. The CDR3 reads CASSPGPIDGGKTQYF. In nucleotides, the CDR3 is TGCGCCAGCAGCCCGGGGCCGATCGACGGGGGGAAGACCCAGTACTTC. The variable domain in full, with the rest retrieved from reference TRBV5-1 and TRBJ2-5, is KAGVTQTPRYLIKTRGQQVTLSCSPISGHRSVSWYQQTPGQGLQFLFEYFSETQRNKGNFPGRFSGRQFSNSRSEMNVSTLELGDSALYLCASSPGPIDGGKTQYFGPGTRLLVL.

The V call is TRBV5-4, the J call TRBJ1-3; 7 bases match TRBD1. With 3 bases clipped from V and 4 bases from J, the junction kept 1 base outside the gene matches. From germline, CDR1 is SGHNT and CDR2 YYREEE (reference sequence). This CDR3 is 13 amino acids long. The CDR3 is CASSWTGGNTIYF. Here the CDR3 DNA reads TGTGCCAGCAGCTGGACAGGAGGAAACACCATATATTTT.

This clone came up once. V usage is TRBV7-2 and J usage is TRBJ2-7; unclear D gene. V was cut by 1 base and J by 3 bases, with 13 bases left in between. This CDR3 has 15 amino acids. The V gene's germline CDR1 is SGHTA and CDR2 FQGNSA. The CDR3 sequence: CASSLGGYKLYEQYF. The DNA for the CDR3 is TGTGCCAGCAGCTTAGGAGGCTATAAACTCTACGAGCAGTACTTC.

V is TRBV9 and J is TRBJ2-1; D unclear. Germline V gene sequence: CDR1 SGDLS, CDR2 YYNGEE. Trimming stripped 7 bases from V and 7 bases from J, with 24 bases between. The CDR3 length is 16 residues. The CDR3 is CASLQGEEESQNEQFF. The CDR3 DNA reads TGTGCCAGCTTGCAAGGAGAGGAAGAGTCCCAAAATGAGCAGTTCTTC.

The V and J genes are TRBV7-2 and TRBJ2-5, with 11 bases that match TRBD2. This CDR3 has 17 residues. The junction had 10 bases not matched to a gene; V was cut back by 5 bases and J by 2 bases. Germline V lookup: CDR1 SGHTA, CDR2 FQGNSA. The CDR3 DNA sequence: TGTGCCAGCAGCCCCCGACTAGCGGGGATGGGGCAAGAGACCCAGTACTTC. It codes for CASSPRLAGMGQETQYF.

The chain carries TRBV3-1 (or the pseudogene TRBV3-2) and TRBJ2-1; D is perhaps TRBD2 (5 bases). CDR1 and CDR2 from the germline V gene are LGHDT and YNNKEL (reference sequence). This CDR3 has 12 amino acids. Trimming shortened V by 5 bases and J by 12 bases, and 14 bases separated the two germline ends. CDR3 amino acids: CASSSPGLPQFF. For the CDR3, the DNA is TGTGCCAGCAGCTCCCCAGGACTGCCGCAGTTCTTC.